This T cell receptor beta chain was recorded in a study of blood T cell repertoires in COVID-19. Study-wide context: The United States, Italy and Spain provided the acute and convalescent COVID-19 samples. PBMCs, B-cell-depleted T cells, or T cells were the source of the cDNA or gDNA that made up the material.

Germline CDR1 and CDR2: MNHEY and SMNVEV (reference sequence). The CDR3 covers 16 residues. Trimming took 5 bases from V and 5 from J, leaving 22 bases between them. As processed by the authors: Amplification of reference gene primers was used by the study to estimate nucleated cell counts. This table comes from immunoSEQ multiplex PCR, and its TCRdb copy is limited to in-frame clones, with some not included. V and J calls and clone size are copied from that table; D and trimming were computed from the DNA. The table includes about 140,000 clones, around 72% detected once. The sequencing sample was made of peripheral blood. The chain employs TRBV27 and TRBJ2-7; possible D gene TRBD2, 5 bases. This TCR came from a woman between 55 and 75 years old with acute or convalescent COVID-19. The CDR3 protein is CASSPFPGRMRHEQYF. DNA of the CDR3: TGTGCCAGCAGTCCTTTCCCGGGGAGAATGAGACACGAGCAGTACTTC.